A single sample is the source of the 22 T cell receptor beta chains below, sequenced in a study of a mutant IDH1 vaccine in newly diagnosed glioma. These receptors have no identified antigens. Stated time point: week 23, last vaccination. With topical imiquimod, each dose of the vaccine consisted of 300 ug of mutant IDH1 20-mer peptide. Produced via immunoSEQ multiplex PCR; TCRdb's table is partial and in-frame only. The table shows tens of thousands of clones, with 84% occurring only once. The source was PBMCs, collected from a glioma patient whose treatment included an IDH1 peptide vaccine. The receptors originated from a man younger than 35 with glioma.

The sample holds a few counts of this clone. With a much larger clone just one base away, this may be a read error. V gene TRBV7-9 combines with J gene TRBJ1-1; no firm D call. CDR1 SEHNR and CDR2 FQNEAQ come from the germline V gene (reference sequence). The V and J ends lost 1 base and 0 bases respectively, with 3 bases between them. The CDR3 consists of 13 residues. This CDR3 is CASSLEMNTEAFF. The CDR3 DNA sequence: TGTGCCAGCAGCTTAGAGATGAACACTGAAGCTTTCTTT.

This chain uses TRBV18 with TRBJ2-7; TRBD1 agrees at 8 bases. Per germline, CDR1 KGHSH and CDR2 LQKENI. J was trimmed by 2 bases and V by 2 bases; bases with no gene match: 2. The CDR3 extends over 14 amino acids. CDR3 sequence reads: CASSPNRGAYEQYF. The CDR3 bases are TGTGCCAGCTCACCAAACAGGGGGGCCTACGAGCAGTACTTC.

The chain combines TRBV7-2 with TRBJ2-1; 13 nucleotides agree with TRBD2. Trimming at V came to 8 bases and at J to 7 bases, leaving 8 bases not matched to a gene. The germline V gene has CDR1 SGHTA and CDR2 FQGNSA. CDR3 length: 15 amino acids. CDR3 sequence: CASALTSGGRNEQFF. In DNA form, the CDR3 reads TGTGCCAGCGCCCTGACTAGCGGGGGGCGAAATGAGCAGTTCTTC.

The CDR3 protein is CASRGKGATQPQHF. Here the CDR3 DNA reads TGTGCCAGCAGGGGGAAGGGGGCTACACAGCCCCAGCATTTT. V usage is TRBV28 and J usage is TRBJ1-5; TRBD1 agrees at 7 bases. Germline values: CDR1 MDHEN, CDR2 SYDVKM. The CDR3 has 14 amino acids. V shed 6 bases, J shed 7 bases, and the junction held 9 bases outside the gene matches.

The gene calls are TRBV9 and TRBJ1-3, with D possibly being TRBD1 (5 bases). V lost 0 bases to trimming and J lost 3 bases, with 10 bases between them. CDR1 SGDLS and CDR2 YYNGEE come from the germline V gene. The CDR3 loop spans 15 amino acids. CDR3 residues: CASSVGQGVGNTIYF. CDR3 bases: TGTGCCAGCAGCGTAGGGCAGGGAGTTGGAAACACCATATATTTT.

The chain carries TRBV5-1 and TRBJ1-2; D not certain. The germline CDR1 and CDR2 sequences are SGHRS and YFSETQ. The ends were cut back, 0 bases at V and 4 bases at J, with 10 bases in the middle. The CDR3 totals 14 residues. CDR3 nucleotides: TGCGCCAGCAGCTTGGCCGAGGGCACCTATGGCTACACCTTC. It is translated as CASSLAEGTYGYTF.

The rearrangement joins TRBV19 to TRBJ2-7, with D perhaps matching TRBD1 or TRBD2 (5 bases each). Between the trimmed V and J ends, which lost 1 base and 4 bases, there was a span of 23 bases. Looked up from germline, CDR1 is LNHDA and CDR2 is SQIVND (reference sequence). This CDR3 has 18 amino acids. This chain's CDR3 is CASSIGRWDVSVGYEQYF. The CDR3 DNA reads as TGTGCCAGTAGTATAGGGCGCTGGGACGTCTCTGTGGGGTACGAGCAGTACTTC. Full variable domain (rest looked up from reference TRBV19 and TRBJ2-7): DGGITQSPKYLFRKEGQNVTLSCEQNLNHDAMYWYRQDPGQGLRLIYYSQIVNDFQKGDIAEGYSVSREKKESFPLTVTSAQKNPTAFYLCASSIGRWDVSVGYEQYFGPGTRLTVT.

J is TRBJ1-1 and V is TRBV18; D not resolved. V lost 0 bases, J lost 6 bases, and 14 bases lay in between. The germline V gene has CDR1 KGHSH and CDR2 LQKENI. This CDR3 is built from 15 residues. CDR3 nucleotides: TGTGCCAGCTCACCACCGGCCGTCGGGCCGTCTGAAGCTTTCTTT. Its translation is CASSPPAVGPSEAFF.

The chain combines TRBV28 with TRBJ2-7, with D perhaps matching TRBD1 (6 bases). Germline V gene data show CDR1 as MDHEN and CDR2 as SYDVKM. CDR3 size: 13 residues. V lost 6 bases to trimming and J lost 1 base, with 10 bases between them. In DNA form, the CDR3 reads TGTGCCAGCAGGCCCGGACAGTCCTACGAGCAGTACTTC. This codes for CASRPGQSYEQYF.

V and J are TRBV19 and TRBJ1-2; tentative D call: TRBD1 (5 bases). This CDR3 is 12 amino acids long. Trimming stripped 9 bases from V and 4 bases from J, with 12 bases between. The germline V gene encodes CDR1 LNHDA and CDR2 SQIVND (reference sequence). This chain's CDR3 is CASRPGFYGYTF. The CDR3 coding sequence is TGTGCCAGCCGGCCAGGGTTCTATGGCTACACCTTC.

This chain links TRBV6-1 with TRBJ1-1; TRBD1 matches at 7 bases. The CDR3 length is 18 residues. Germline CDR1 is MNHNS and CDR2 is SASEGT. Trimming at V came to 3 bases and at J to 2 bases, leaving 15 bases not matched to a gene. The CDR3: CASSELWGSRDSNTEAFF. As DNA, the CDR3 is TGTGCCAGCAGTGAGTTATGGGGCTCTAGGGACAGTAACACTGAAGCTTTCTTT.

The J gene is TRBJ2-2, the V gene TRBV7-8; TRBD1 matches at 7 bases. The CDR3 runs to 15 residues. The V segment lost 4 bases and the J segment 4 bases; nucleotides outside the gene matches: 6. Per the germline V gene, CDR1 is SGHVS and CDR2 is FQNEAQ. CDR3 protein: CASSSQGPGTGELFF. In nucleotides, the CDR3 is TGTGCCAGCAGCTCACAGGGGCCTGGCACCGGGGAGCTGTTTTTT.

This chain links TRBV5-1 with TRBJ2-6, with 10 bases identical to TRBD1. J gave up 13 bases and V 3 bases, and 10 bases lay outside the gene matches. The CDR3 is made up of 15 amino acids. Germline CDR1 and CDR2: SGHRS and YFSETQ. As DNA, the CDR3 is TGCGCCAGCAGCTCGCCCGACAGGGGGCTTAAGGTCCTGACTTTC. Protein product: CASSSPDRGLKVLTF.

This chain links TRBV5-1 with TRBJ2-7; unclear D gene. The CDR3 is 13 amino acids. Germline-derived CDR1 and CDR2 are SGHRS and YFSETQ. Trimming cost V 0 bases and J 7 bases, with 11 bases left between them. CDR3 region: CASSLGPLEEQYF. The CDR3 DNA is TGCGCCAGCAGCTTGGGGCCCTTAGAGGAGCAGTACTTC.

In DNA form, the CDR3 reads TGTGCCAGTAGCCTCCGGAGAATCTCCTACGAGCAGTACTTC. This translates into CASSLRRISYEQYF. The rearrangement uses TRBV19 and TRBJ2-7, with unresolved D. The CDR3 has 14 amino acids. V was trimmed by 6 bases and J by 0 bases, leaving 12 bases between them. Germline V gives CDR1 LNHDA, CDR2 SQIVND (reference sequence).

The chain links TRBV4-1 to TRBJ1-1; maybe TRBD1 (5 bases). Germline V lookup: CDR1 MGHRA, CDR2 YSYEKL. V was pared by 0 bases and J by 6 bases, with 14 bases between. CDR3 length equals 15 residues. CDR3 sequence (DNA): TGCGCCAGCAGCCAAGAAGTGGGGGGACTCTCTGAAGCTTTCTTT. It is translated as CASSQEVGGLSEAFF.

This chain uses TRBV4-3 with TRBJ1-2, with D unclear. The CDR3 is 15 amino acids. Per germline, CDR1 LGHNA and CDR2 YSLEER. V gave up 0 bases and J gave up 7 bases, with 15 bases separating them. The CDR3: CASSQDTPRQSGYTF. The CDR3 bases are TGCGCCAGCAGCCAAGATACGCCCAGGCAGAGTGGCTACACCTTC.

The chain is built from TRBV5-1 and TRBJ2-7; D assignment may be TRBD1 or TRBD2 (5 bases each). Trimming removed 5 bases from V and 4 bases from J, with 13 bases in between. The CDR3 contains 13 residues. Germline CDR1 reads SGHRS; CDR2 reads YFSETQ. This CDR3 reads CASSGGNSYEQYF. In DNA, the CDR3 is TGCGCCAGCAGTGGGGGAAATTCTTACGAGCAGTACTTC.

DNA for the CDR3: TGTGCCAGCAGCCGGGACAGAAGCAGGTCTGTTGGAAAACTGTTTTTT. Protein: CASSRDRSRSVGKLFF. The genes are TRBV5-4 and TRBJ1-4; 7 positions match TRBD1. The trim removed 4 bases at V and 10 bases at J, leaving 16 bases unmatched. This CDR3 is built from 16 residues. Germline V lookup: CDR1 SGHNT, CDR2 YYREEE (reference sequence).

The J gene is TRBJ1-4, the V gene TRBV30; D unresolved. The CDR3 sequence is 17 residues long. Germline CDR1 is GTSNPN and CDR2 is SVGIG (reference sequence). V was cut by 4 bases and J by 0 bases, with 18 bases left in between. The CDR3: CAWIPGVVTSTNEKLFF. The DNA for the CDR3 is TGTGCCTGGATACCCGGGGTGGTTACTTCAACTAATGAAAAACTGTTTTTT.

The CDR3 region is CASSKAQGAGELFF. Here the CDR3 DNA reads TGTGCCAGCAGCAAGGCCCAGGGGGCCGGGGAGCTGTTTTTT. The chain recombines TRBV9 with TRBJ2-2; 7 bases map to TRBD1. The CDR3 consists of 14 residues. The V gene's germline CDR1 is SGDLS and CDR2 YYNGEE. With V trimmed by 4 bases and J by 6 bases, 6 bases remained unmatched. Full variable domain (missing parts from reference TRBV9 and TRBJ2-2): DSGVTQTPKHLITATGQRVTLRCSPRSGDLSVYWYQQSLDQGLQFLIQYYNGEERAKGNILERFSAQQFPDLHSELNLSSLELGDSALYFCASSKAQGAGELFFGEGSRLTVL.

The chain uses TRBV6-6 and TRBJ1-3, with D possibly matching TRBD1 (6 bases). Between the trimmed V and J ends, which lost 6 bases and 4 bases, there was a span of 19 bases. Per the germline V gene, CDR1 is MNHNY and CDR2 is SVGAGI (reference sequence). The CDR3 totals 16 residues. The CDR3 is CASSQRGGALGNTIYF. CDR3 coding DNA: TGTGCCAGCAGCCAGAGGGGGGGGGCCCTCGGAAACACCATATATTTT.